The clone carrying this TCR beta chain occurred many times. No antigen is known for it. The sample belongs to a study of human T cells and chemical hapten exposure. The wider study: Alopecia areata, totalis or universalis affected patients, mainly female.

Germline V gene sequence: CDR1 MNHNY, CDR2 SVGAGI (reference sequence). This CDR3 spans 14 amino acids. V was clipped by 2 bases and J by 6 bases; unmatched bases: 3. TCRdb recomputed calls from the RACE reads with MiXCR, one row per CDR3 protein. In the table there are around 300,000 distinct CDR3 sequences, about 5% of which are singletons. Time point noted: pre-sensitization, week 0. Treatment reported: therapeutic diphenylcyclopropenone sensitization with weekly scalp DPC. It was unfractionated whole blood from which total RNA was extracted. Study observations and caveats: Once DPC sensitization occurred, TCRs above 1 in 1000 frequency showed no change. Having alopecia, the donors may differ immunologically from healthy people.

This chain joins TRBV6-6 and TRBJ2-1; 8 bases align to TRBD1. This clonotype was sampled from a woman younger than 35 with alopecia areata. Some clones in this sample may be carry-over from other donors' samples. The sample consisted of whole blood, taken in connection with sensitization to the hapten diphenylcyclopropenone (DPC). The CDR3 loop reads CASSYGQGGNEQFF. The CDR3 bases are TGTGCCAGCAGTTACGGACAGGGTGGCAATGAGCAGTTCTTC.